This T cell receptor beta chain was sequenced in a study of blood T cell repertoires in COVID-19. Whole-study context: From the United States, Italy and Spain came samples of acute and convalescent COVID-19.

Germline loops: CDR1 SQVTM, CDR2 ANQGSEA. V was pared by 6 bases and J by 2 bases, with 16 bases between. This CDR3 spans 15 amino acids. Methods used by the authors: Cell counts per sample came from amplifying reference gene primers. This table comes from immunoSEQ multiplex PCR, and its TCRdb copy is limited to in-frame clones, with some not included. V, J and clone size derive from that table, while D and trimming were established from the DNA sequence. In the table there are around 97,000 clones, 70% to 90% of which are singletons. The V and J genes are TRBV29-1 and TRBJ2-2; possibly TRBD1 for D (6 bases). The TCR was taken from a middle-aged man in a cohort sampled during active COVID-19. The sample was peripheral blood. The CDR3 region is CSVGPIGTNTGELFF. As DNA, the CDR3 is TGCAGCGTGGGGCCTATTGGGACAAACACCGGGGAGCTGTTTTTT.